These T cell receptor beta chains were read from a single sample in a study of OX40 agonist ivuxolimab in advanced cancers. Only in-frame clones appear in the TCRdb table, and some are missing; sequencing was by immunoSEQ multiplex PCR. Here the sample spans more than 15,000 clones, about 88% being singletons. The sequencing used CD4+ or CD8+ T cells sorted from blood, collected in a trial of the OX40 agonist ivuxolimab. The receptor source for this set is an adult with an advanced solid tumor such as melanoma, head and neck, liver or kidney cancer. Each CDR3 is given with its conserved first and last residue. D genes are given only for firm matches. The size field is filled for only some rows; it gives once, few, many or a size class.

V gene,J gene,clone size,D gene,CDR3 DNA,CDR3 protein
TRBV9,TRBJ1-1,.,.,TGTGCCAGCAGCGTAGCGGGTCTAAACACTGAAGCTTTCTTT,CASSVAGLNTEAFF
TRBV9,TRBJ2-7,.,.,TGTGCCAGCAGCCTAGGAACAGCCGATTACGAGCAGTACTTC,CASSLGTADYEQYF
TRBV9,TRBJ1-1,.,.,TGTGCCAGCAGCGTTTATGAGTACACTGAAGCTTTCTTT,CASSVYEYTEAFF
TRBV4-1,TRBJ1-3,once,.,TGCGCCAGCAGCCAAGATAGGCTGGCCGGGACGGGAAACACCATATATTTT,CASSQDRLAGTGNTIYF
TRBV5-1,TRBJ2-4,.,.,TGCGCCAGCAGCGGTACAGGGAAAAACATTCAGTACTTC,CASSGTGKNIQYF
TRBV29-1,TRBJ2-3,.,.,TGCAGCCCGGTGGCAGATACGCAGTATTTT,CSPVADTQYF
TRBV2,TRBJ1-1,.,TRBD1,TGTGCCAGCAGTGCCGGGACAGGGGTCGCTGAAGCTTTCTTT,CASSAGTGVAEAFF
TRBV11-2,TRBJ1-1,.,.,TGTGCCAGCAGCTTAGAGGGCCCCTTGGGCAGGGGTATTCTAAACACTGAAGCTTTCTTT,CASSLEGPLGRGILNTEAFF
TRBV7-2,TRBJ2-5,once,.,TGTGCCAGCAGGAATAGAGAGACCCAGTACTTC,CASRNRETQYF
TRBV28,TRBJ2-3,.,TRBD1,TGTGCCAGCAGGGGACAGGGCACAGATACGCAGTATTTT,CASRGQGTDTQYF
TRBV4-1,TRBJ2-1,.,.,TGCGCCAGCAGCCAAGTCGGGCCCAATGAGCAGTTCTTC,CASSQVGPNEQFF
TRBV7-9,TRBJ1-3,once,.,TGTGCCAGCAGCTTAACACTGGAGGACAGACGCTCTGGAAACACCATATATTTT,CASSLTLEDRRSGNTIYF
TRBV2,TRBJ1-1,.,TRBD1,TGTGCCAGACAGCCCAGGGGGGCCACTGAAGCTTTCTTT,CARQPRGATEAFF
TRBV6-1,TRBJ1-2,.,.,TGTGCCAGCAGTTACGGAGATGGCTACACCTTC,CASSYGDGYTF
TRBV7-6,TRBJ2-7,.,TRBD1,TGTGCCAGCAGCTCCGGGACAGGGGGCTACGAGCAGTACTTC,CASSSGTGGYEQYF
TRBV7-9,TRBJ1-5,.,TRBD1,TGTGCCAGCAGCACCGACAGGGACCCTTTTAGCAATCAGCCCCAGCATTTT,CASSTDRDPFSNQPQHF
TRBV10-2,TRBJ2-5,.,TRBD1,TGCGCCAGCAGTGAGTCAGGGGGCCCTGAGACCCAGTACTTC,CASSESGGPETQYF
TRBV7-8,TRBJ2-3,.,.,TGTGCCAGCAGTATCCATCCTTGGCCAGATACGCAGTATTTT,CASSIHPWPDTQYF
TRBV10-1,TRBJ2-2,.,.,TGCGCCAGCAGTGAAATGGCCGGGGAGCTGTTTTTT,CASSEMAGELFF
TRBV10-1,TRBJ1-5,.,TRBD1,TGCGCCAGCAGCGGACAGGGATATCAGCCCCAGCATTTT,CASSGQGYQPQHF
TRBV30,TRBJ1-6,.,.,TGTGCCTGGAGTGTATTTATGGTGGGTCGGGGGCCAAGGGATTCACCCCTCCACTTT,CAWSVFMVGRGPRDSPLHF
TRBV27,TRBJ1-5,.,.,TGTGCCAGCAGTTTATCCAGCGTATCGGGTTACGATCAGCCCCAGCATTTT,CASSLSSVSGYDQPQHF
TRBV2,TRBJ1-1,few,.,TGTGCCAGCAGTGGGGGCAGGGCGAACACTGAAGCTTTCTTT,CASSGGRANTEAFF
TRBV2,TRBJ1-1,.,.,TGTGCCAGCCCCCCCGGCACTGAAGCTTTCTTT,CASPPGTEAFF
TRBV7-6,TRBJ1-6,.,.,TGTGCCAGCAGCTCGTCACCCGGGAGCTATAATTCACCCCTCCACTTT,CASSSSPGSYNSPLHF
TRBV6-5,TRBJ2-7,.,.,TGTGCCAGCAGTTCCACTCGGAAAGGGAGCTCCTACGAGCAGTACTTC,CASSSTRKGSSYEQYF
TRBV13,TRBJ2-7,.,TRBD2,TGTGCCAGCAGCTCCCTCGGGGGGGTTTTCTACGAGCAGTACTTC,CASSSLGGVFYEQYF
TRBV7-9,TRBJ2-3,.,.,TGTGCCAGCAGCTCGTCACTCACAGGGTGGGACCGGGCAGATACGCAGTATTTT,CASSSSLTGWDRADTQYF
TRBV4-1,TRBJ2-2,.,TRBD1,TGCGCCAGCAGCCAAGAAGGGACAGGGTCTATAACCGGGGAGCTGTTTTTT,CASSQEGTGSITGELFF
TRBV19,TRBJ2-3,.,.,TGTGCCAGTAGTGCCTTGGGCAGACCTAGCACAGATACGCAGTATTTT,CASSALGRPSTDTQYF
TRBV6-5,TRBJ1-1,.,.,TGTGCCAGCAGTTACAACCAGGGGCCGAACACTGAAGCTTTCTTT,CASSYNQGPNTEAFF
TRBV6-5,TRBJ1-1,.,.,TGTGCCAGCAGTTACTTCCGGGGGGGTGAAGCTTTCTTT,CASSYFRGGEAFF
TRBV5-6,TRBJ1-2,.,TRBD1,TGTGCCAGCAGCCCCGGGGGGGCAGGGGGTTCAAATAACTATGGCTACACCTTC,CASSPGGAGGSNNYGYTF
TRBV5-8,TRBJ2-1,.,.,TGTGCCAGCAGCTTAGCGAGCGAGCAGTTCTTC,CASSLASEQFF
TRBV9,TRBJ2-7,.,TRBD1,TGTGCCAGCAGCGGCCGAAGGGGGCACTACGAGCAGTACTTC,CASSGRRGHYEQYF
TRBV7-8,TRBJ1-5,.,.,TGTGCCAGCAGCTTCTACAGGGTAAATCAGCCCCAGCATTTT,CASSFYRVNQPQHF